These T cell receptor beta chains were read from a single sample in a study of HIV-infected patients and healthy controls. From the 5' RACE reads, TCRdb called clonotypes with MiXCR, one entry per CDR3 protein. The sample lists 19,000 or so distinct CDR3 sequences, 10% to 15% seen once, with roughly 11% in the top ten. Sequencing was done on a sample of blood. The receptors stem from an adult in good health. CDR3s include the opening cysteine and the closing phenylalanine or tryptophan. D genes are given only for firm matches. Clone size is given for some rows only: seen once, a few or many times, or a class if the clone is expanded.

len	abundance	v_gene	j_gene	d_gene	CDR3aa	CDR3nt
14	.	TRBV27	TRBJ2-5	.	CASSLQGSGETQYF	TGTGCCAGCAGTCTACAGGGTTCTGGGGAGACCCAGTACTTC
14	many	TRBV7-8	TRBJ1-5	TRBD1	CASSRQGHNQPQHF	TGTGCCAGCAGCCGACAGGGGCACAATCAGCCCCAGCATTTT
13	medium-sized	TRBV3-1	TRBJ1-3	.	CASSQNTGNTIYF	TGTGCCAGCAGCCAAAATACTGGAAACACCATATATTTT
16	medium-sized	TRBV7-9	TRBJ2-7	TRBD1	CASSFLDRDSLDEQYF	TGTGCCAGCAGCTTCCTGGACAGGGACTCTCTAGACGAGCAGTACTTC
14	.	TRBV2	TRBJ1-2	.	CASREQSSNYGYTF	TGTGCCAGCAGAGAACAGTCGTCTAACTATGGCTACACCTTC
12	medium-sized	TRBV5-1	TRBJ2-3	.	CASSFSRDTQYF	TGCGCCAGCAGCTTTAGCAGAGATACGCAGTATTTT
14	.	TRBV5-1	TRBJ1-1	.	CASSLAGSNTEAFF	TGCGCCAGCAGCTTGGCAGGGAGTAACACTGAAGCTTTCTTT
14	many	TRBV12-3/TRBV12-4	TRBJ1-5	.	CASSKDRGDQPQHF	TGTGCCAGCAGCAAGGACCGAGGGGATCAGCCCCAGCATTTT
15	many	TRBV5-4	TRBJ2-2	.	CASSWDQRNTGELFF	TGTGCCAGCAGCTGGGACCAGCGGAACACCGGGGAGCTGTTTTTT
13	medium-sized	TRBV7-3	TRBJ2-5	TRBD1	CASSPGQSETQYF	TGTGCCAGCAGCCCGGGACAGAGCGAGACCCAGTACTTC
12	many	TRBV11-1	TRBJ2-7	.	CASSPPSYEQYF	TGTGCCAGCAGCCCGCCGTCCTACGAGCAGTACTTC
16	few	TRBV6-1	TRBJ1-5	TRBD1	CASSEAPGTGVQPQHF	TGTGCCAGCAGTGAAGCGCCTGGGACAGGGGTACAGCCCCAGCATTTT